The 9 T cell receptor beta chains given below trace back to one sample, sequenced in a study of T cells after yellow fever vaccination. TCRdb reprocessed the 5' RACE reads with MiXCR, giving one entry per CDR3 protein. The sample contains just under 600,000 distinct CDR3 sequences, about 13% of which appear only once. This specimen was PBMCs, taken on the day of the yellow fever booster vaccination. These receptors originate from a man aged 25 to 40 who received the YFV17D yellow fever vaccine.

This rearrangement joins TRBV12-3 or TRBV12-4 to TRBJ2-3; TRBD2 aligns across 7 bases. There are 13 residues in the CDR3. V was clipped by 5 bases and J by 9 bases; unmatched bases: 8. The CDR3, as DNA: TGTGCCAGCAGTCCAGGGCACGGGGGGACGCAGTATTTT. The encoded protein is CASSPGHGGTQYF.

The chain recombines TRBV19 with TRBJ2-1; a possible D gene is TRBD1 (6 bases). The V and J ends lost 4 bases and 7 bases respectively, with 8 bases between them. Germline V gene lookup returns CDR1 LNHDA and CDR2 SQIVND (reference sequence). This CDR3 comprises 12 residues. CDR3 nucleotides: TGTGCCAGTAGTACGGACAGAAATGAGCAGTTCTTC. Translating gives CASSTDRNEQFF.

The chain links TRBV20-1 to TRBJ1-2, with TRBD1 matching 10 bases. The CDR3 covers 14 residues. CDR1 and CDR2 (germline): DFQATT, SNEGSKA (reference sequence). Unmatched junction bases numbered 2, after V lost 2 bases and J lost 2 bases. The CDR3 nucleotides are TGCAGTGCTAGAAGGGACAGGGGAAACTATGGCTACACCTTC. Protein sequence: CSARRDRGNYGYTF.

The chain carries TRBV6-2 or TRBV6-3 and TRBJ2-1; D might be TRBD2 (5 bases). Trimming shortened V by 7 bases and J by 8 bases, and 18 bases separated the two germline ends. This CDR3 has 14 residues. Germline CDR1 and CDR2: MNHEY and SVGEGT. As DNA, the CDR3 is TGTGCCAGCATTCACCCGGGGAAATTGGATGAGCAGTTCTTC. Translated, it gives CASIHPGKLDEQFF.

This clonotype was found a few times. The chain recombines TRBV7-2 with TRBJ2-3, with D possibly TRBD2 on 8 matching bases. Germline V gene sequence: CDR1 SGHTA, CDR2 FQGNSA. Between the trimmed V and J ends, which lost 5 bases and 4 bases, there was a span of 16 bases. This CDR3 spans 15 amino acids. The CDR3 loop is CASSQGGLVADTQYF. The DNA for the CDR3 is TGTGCCAGCAGCCAGGGGGGACTAGTTGCAGATACGCAGTATTTT.

This clonotype was seen a handful of times. This chain uses TRBV5-6 with TRBJ2-2; TRBD1 might be the D (5 bases). Germline V CDR1 and CDR2: SGHDT, YYEEEE. Deletions cut 2 bases from V and 7 bases from J, with 12 bases between. The CDR3 contains 14 residues. CDR3 DNA: TGTGCCAGCAGCTTTCAGCCAGGGATCGGGGAGCTGTTTTTT. It translates to CASSFQPGIGELFF.

This clonotype was seen a handful of times. The V and J genes are TRBV7-2 and TRBJ2-7, with no clear D. Trimming removed 1 base at V and 4 bases at J, with 14 bases between. The CDR3 sequence is 15 residues long. The germline gives CDR1 SGHTA, CDR2 FQGNSA. The CDR3 bases are TGTGCCAGCAGCTTAGAGTCAGCGCCTCTGTACGAGCAGTACTTC. It is translated as CASSLESAPLYEQYF.

The chain employs TRBV5-4 and TRBJ1-6; D remains ambiguous. Germline V gene lookup returns CDR1 SGHNT and CDR2 YYREEE (reference sequence). V lost 0 bases and J lost 10, with 5 bases in between. The length of the CDR3 is 12 residues. CDR3 nucleotide sequence: TGTGCCAGCAGCTTGGATCAGTCACCCCTCCACTTT. Protein sequence: CASSLDQSPLHF.

This clonotype was counted ten times or more. The chain joins TRBV6-5 to TRBJ2-1; TRBD2 agrees at 8 bases. V was clipped by 5 bases and J by 4 bases; unmatched bases: 13. The CDR3 contains 17 residues. CDR1 and CDR2 (germline): MNHEY, SVGAGI. The CDR3: CASSPSSGSRPYNEQFF. As DNA, the CDR3 is TGTGCCAGCAGTCCATCTAGCGGGTCCCGCCCGTACAATGAGCAGTTCTTC.